This paragraph reports one T cell receptor beta chain. Authors' data handling: Cell counts per sample came from amplifying reference gene primers. TCRdb keeps only in-frame clones here, not all; method: immunoSEQ multiplex PCR. V and J calls and clone size are those listed in that table; D and trimming were worked out from the DNA. The sample includes about 170,000 clones, approximately 87% of them seen just once. The V segment lost 3 bases and the J segment 1 base; nucleotides outside the gene matches: 12. Looked up from germline, CDR1 is SGHNT and CDR2 is YYREEE (reference sequence). The CDR3 consists of 18 residues. The sample originates from a study of blood T cell repertoires in COVID-19.

The rearrangement links TRBV5-4 to TRBJ2-3; 9 positions agree with TRBD2. The sample taken for sequencing was peripheral blood. This receptor was identified in an older woman with COVID-19, enrolled during active disease. DNA for the CDR3: TGTGCCAGCAGCTGGGGTCCGGCGGGAGGGCCCGGCACAGATACGCAGTATTTT. Translating it yields CASSWGPAGGPGTDTQYF.